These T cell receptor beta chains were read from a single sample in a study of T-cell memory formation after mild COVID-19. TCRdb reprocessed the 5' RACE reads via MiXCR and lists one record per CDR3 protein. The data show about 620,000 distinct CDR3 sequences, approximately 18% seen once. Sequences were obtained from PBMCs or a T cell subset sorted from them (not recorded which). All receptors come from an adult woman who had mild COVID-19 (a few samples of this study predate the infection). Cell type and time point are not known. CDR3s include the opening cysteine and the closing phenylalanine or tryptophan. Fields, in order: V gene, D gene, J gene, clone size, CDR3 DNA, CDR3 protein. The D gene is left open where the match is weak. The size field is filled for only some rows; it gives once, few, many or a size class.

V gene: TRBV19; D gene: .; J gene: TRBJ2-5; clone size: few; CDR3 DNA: TGTGCCAGCGGGACAACGGGTGCCCAGTACTTC; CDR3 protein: CASGTTGAQYF
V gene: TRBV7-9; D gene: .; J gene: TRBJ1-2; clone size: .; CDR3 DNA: TGTGCCAGCAGCTTAGATATTCCGGGAGGAGGTTACTATGGCTACACCTTC; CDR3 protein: CASSLDIPGGGYYGYTF
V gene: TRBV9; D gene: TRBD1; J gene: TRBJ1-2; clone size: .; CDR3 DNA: TGTGCCAGCAGCGGGGAAGGAGACAGGGGAATTGGTAACTATGGCTACACCTTC; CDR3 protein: CASSGEGDRGIGNYGYTF
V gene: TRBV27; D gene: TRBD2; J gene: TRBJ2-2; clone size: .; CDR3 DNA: TGTGCCAGCAGTCCCCGTCCACTAGCGGGAGGACCGAACACCGGGGAGCTGTTTTTT; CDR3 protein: CASSPRPLAGGPNTGELFF
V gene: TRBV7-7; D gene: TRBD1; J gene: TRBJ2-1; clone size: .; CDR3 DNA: TGTGCCAAGGACAGGGGAGTTGGAGAGCAGTTCTTC; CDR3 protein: CAKDRGVGEQFF
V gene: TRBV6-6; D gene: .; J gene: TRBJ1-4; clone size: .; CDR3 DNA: TGTGCCAGCATCCACAGAGGGGAAGGGTATGAAAAACTGTTTTTT; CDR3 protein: CASIHRGEGYEKLFF
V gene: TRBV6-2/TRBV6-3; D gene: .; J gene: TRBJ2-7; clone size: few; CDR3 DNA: TGTGCCAGCAGTTGGGGGTTCTACGAGCAGTACTTC; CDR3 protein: CASSWGFYEQYF
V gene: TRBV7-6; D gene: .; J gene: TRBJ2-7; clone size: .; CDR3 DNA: TGTGCCAGCAGCTTAGCGCGGGCCCCCCTGAACGAGCAGTACTTC; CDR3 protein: CASSLARAPLNEQYF
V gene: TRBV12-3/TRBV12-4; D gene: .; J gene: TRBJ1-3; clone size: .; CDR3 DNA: TGTGCCAGCAATGGGTGGATCTCTGGAAACACCATATATTTT; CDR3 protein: CASNGWISGNTIYF
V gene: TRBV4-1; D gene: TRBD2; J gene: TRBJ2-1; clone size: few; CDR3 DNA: TGCGCCAGCAGCCCAGGCGAGATTTCGGGACTAGCTGGCTACAATGAGCAGTTCTTC; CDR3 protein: CASSPGEISGLAGYNEQFF
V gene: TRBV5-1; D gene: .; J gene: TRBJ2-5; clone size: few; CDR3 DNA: TGCGCCAGCAGCTTGGAGGTGGGGAGAGTTGATACCCAGTACTTC; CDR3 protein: CASSLEVGRVDTQYF
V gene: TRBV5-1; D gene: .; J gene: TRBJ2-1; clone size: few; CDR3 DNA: TGCGCCAGCAGCTTGGGCCGGATCAGAAACCCTATGATATACAATGAGCAGTTCTTC; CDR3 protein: CASSLGRIRNPMIYNEQFF
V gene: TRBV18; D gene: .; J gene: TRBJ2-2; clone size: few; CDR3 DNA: TGTGCCAGCTCACCATTTGGATCGGGTAACACCGGGGAGCTGTTTTTT; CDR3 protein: CASSPFGSGNTGELFF
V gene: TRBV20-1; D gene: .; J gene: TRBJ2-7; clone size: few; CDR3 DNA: TGCAGTGCTGGATCGGTTGACGAGCAGTACTTC; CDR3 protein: CSAGSVDEQYF
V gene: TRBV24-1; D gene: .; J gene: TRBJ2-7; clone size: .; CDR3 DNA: TGTGCCACCAGTGATTTTCGCGGGGCCTCGTACGAGCAGTACTTC; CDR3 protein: CATSDFRGASYEQYF